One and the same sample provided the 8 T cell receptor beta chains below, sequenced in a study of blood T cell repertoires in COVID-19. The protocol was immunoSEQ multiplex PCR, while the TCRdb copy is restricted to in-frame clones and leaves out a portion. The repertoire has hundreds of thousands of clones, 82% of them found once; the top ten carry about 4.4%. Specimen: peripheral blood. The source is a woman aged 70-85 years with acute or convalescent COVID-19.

CDR3 DNA: TGTGCCAGCAGTTTAGGCCCCGGTACGCCCCAGCATTTT. Translation: CASSLGPGTPQHF. The rearrangement joins TRBV12-3 or TRBV12-4 to TRBJ1-5, with D hard to call. Trimming pared 1 base from V and 9 bases from J, leaving 10 bases between. The CDR3 runs to 13 residues.

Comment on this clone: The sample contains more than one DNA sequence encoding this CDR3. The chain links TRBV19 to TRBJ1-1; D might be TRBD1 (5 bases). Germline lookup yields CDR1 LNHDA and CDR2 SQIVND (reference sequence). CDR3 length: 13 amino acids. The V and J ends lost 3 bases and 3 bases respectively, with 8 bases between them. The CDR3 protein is CASSIGGDTEAFF. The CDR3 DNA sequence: TGTGCCAGTAGTATTGGGGGGGACACTGAAGCTTTCTTT.

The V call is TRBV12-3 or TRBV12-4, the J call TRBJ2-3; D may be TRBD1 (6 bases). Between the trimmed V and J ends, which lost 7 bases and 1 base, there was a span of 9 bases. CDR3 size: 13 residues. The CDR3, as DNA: TGTGCCAGCAATAAGGGGGGCACAGATACGCAGTATTTT. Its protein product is CASNKGGTDTQYF.

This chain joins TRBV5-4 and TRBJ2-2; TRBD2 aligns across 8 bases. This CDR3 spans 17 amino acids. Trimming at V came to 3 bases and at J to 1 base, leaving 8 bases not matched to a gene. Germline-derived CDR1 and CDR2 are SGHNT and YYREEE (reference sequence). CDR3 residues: CASSSPPGLENTGELFF. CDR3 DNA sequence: TGTGCCAGCAGCTCGCCCCCGGGACTAGAGAACACCGGGGAGCTGTTTTTT.

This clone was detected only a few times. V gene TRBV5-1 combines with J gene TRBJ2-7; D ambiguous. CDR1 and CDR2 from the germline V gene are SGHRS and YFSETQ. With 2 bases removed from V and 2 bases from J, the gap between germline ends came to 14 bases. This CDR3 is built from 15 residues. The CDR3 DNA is TGCGCCAGCAGCTTAGAAGCGAGCGACGCCTACGAGCAGTACTTC. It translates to CASSLEASDAYEQYF.

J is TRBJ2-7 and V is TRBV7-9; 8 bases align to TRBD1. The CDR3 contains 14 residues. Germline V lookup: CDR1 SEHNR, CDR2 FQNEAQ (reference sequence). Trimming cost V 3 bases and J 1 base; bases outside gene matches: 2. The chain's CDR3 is CASSFRGQSYEQYF. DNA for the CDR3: TGTGCCAGCAGCTTCAGGGGGCAGTCCTACGAGCAGTACTTC.

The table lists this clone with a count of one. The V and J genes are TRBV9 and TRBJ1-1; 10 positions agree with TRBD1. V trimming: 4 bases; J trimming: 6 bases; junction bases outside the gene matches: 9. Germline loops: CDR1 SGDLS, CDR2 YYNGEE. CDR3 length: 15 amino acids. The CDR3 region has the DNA TGTGCCAGCAGCCCCCGAGGACAGGGGGTACCTGAAGCTTTCTTT. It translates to CASSPRGQGVPEAFF.

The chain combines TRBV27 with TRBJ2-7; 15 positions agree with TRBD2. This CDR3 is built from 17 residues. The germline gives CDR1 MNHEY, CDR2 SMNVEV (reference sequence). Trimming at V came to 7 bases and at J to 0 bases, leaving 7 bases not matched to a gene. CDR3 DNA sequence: TGTGCCAGCAAAGGACTAGCGGGGGGGAGCAGCTCCTACGAGCAGTACTTC. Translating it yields CASKGLAGGSSSYEQYF.